This TCR beta chain is from a study of early T cells in non-severe SARS-CoV-2 infection. Study outcomes and limitations: The VDJdb matching leaned toward anti-spike CD8 responses and overlooked private and CD4 specificities.

Unique molecular identifier tags were affixed to discrete cDNA molecules. In TCRdb, the 5' RACE reads were re-called with MiXCR into one record per CDR3 protein. The sample contains 20,000 to 30,000 distinct CDR3 sequences, 4% to 4.5% of which appear only once. This clonotype was counted ten times or more. Its antigen remains unknown. This CDR3 has 14 residues. Per germline, CDR1 KGHSH and CDR2 LQKENI. V lost 1 base, J lost 7 bases, and 11 bases lay in between. The TCR comes from an adult who was a healthcare worker with PCR-confirmed SARS-CoV-2 infection or an uninfected control (not recorded which). Material: whole blood. This sequence joins TRBV18 and TRBJ2-1; TRBD1 is a possible D gene (6 bases). The CDR3 DNA reads as TGTGCCAGCTCACCACGGGGGCCCCCTAATGAGCAGTTCTTC. The encoded protein is CASSPRGPPNEQFF. The variable domain in full, with the rest retrieved from reference TRBV18 and TRBJ2-1, is NAGVMQNPRHLVRRRGQEARLRCSPMKGHSHVYWYRQLPEEGLKFMVYLQKENIIDESGMPKERFSAEFPKEGPSILRIQQVVRGDSAAYFCASSPRGPPNEQFFGPGTRLTVL.